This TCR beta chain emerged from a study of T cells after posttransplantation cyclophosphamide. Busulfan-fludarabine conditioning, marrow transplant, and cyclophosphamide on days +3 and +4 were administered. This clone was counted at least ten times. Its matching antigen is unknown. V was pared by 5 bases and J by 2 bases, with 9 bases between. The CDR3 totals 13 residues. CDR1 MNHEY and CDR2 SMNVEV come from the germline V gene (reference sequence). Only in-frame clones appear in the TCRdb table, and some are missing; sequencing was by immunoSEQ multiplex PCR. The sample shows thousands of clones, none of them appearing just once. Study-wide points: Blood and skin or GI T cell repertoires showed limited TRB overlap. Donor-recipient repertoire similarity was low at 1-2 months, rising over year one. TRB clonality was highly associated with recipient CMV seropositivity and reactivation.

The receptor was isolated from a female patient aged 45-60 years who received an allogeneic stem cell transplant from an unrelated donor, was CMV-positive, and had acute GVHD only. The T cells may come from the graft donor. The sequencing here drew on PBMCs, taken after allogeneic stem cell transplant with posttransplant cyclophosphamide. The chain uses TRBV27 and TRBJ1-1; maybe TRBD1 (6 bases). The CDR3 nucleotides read TGTGCCAGCAGTCCACAGGGAAACACTGAAGCTTTCTTT. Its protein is CASSPQGNTEAFF.